The clone carrying this T cell receptor (beta chain) was picked up many times. The target antigen is unknown. Investigators amplified TCR beta CDR3 regions from RNA transcripts. An initial RT-PCR round employing HTBI primers preceded a second-round multiplex PCR. A single record per CDR3 protein comes from TCRdb applying MiXCR to the multiplex PCR reads. The data show roughly 600,000 distinct CDR3 sequences, just under 40% seen once. The entry originates in a study of Graves' ophthalmopathy and Graves' hyperthyroidism. Whole-study results and caveats: Blood also carried most expanded thyroid clonotypes exceeding 0.001 frequency.

The clonotype originates from an adult man with Graves' hyperthyroidism. The specimen sequenced was peripheral blood or thyroid tissue (not recorded which).

CDR3 amino acids: CSARVDRDQETQYF. The DNA of the CDR3 is TGCAGTGCTAGAGTGGACAGGGATCAAGAGACCCAGTACTTC. The V and J genes are TRBV20-1 and TRBJ2-5, with 8 bases fitting TRBD1. Germline CDR1 and CDR2: DFQATT and SNEGSKA (reference sequence). With V trimmed by 1 base and J by 2 bases, 3 bases remained unmatched. The length of the CDR3 is 14 residues.